The rows below give T cell receptor beta chains drawn from one sample of a study of Ad26.COV2.S vaccination and SARS-CoV-2 variants. Sequenced by immunoSEQ multiplex PCR; TCRdb stores in-frame clones only, minus some. Here the sample spans more than 300,000 clones, about 85% being singletons. The sequencing used peripheral blood, collected in a trial of Ad26.COV2.S vaccine versus placebo. The receptors come from a person aged 18-65 years who received the Ad26.COV2.S COVID-19 vaccine or a placebo. Each CDR3 is given with its conserved first and last residue. D genes are given only for firm matches. Size values are once, few and many counts, or a class for expanded clones, and some rows have none.

- TRBD1 TRBJ2-5 TRBV6-5 CASRDRVQETQYF TGTGCCAGCAGGGACAGGGTCCAAGAGACCCAGTACTTC
- - TRBJ2-1 TRBV18 CASSPQVHLSSYNEQFF TGTGCCAGCTCACCACAGGTTCACTTAAGCTCCTACAATGAGCAGTTCTTC
- TRBD2 TRBJ2-7 TRBV28 CASSSGTTSYEQYF TGTGCCAGCAGTAGTGGGACTACCTCCTACGAGCAGTACTTC
- - TRBJ1-2 TRBV9 CASSVDRGNYGYTF TGTGCCAGCAGCGTGGACAGAGGAAACTATGGCTACACCTTC
- TRBD2 TRBJ2-7 TRBV6-2/TRBV6-3 CASSYSMGASGGASEQYF TGTGCCAGCAGTTACTCGATGGGCGCTAGCGGGGGGGCGTCCGAGCAGTACTTC
- TRBD2 TRBJ2-5 TRBV19 CASSIGLAGHQETQYF TGTGCCAGTAGTATCGGCCTAGCGGGACACCAAGAGACCCAGTACTTC
- - TRBJ2-7 TRBV28 CASSDPYEQYF TGTGCCAGCAGTGATCCCTACGAGCAGTACTTC
- TRBD2 TRBJ2-5 TRBV5-4 CASSPRLAGGLEGETQYF TGTGCCAGCAGCCCGAGACTAGCGGGGGGGTTAGAAGGAGAGACCCAGTACTTC
many TRBD2 TRBJ2-1 TRBV11-3 CASSLDGREGQDEQFF TGTGCCAGCAGCTTAGATGGACGGGAGGGCCAGGACGAGCAGTTCTTC
- - TRBJ1-1 TRBV15 CATSGTPGNTEAFF TGTGCCACCAGCGGAACTCCAGGGAACACTGAAGCTTTCTTT
- - TRBJ1-3 TRBV3-1/TRBV3-2 CASSLLSGAAGNTIYF TGTGCCAGCAGCCTACTCTCGGGGGCTGCTGGAAACACCATATATTTT
few - TRBJ2-2 TRBV2 CASMDSAYTGELFF TGTGCCAGCATGGATAGCGCCTACACCGGGGAGCTGTTTTTT
once TRBD2 TRBJ2-3 TRBV25-1 CASSGGRAPADTQYF TGTGCCAGCAGCGGCGGGAGGGCCCCGGCAGATACGCAGTATTTT
- - TRBJ2-7 TRBV11-3 CASSLGGQSYEQYF TGTGCCAGCAGCTTAGGAGGACAGAGCTACGAGCAGTACTTC
- TRBD2 TRBJ2-1 TRBV27 CASSHPGEGHGGEQFF TGTGCCAGCAGTCACCCCGGGGAGGGCCATGGAGGGGAGCAGTTCTTC
- - TRBJ1-2 TRBV24-1 CATSDLGRNYGYTF TGTGCCACCAGTGATTTGGGCAGAAACTATGGCTACACCTTC
- TRBD1 TRBJ1-1 TRBV6-2/TRBV6-3 CASSYSWTGWTEAFF TGTGCCAGCAGTTACAGTTGGACAGGCTGGACTGAAGCTTTCTTT
- - TRBJ1-6 TRBV28 CASSPRGEGNSPLHF TGTGCCAGCAGTCCCCGCGGGGAGGGTAATTCACCCCTCCACTTT
- - TRBJ1-1 TRBV30 CAWTPGRKNTEAFF TGTGCCTGGACCCCGGGACGTAAGAACACTGAAGCTTTCTTT
once - TRBJ1-1 TRBV6-5 CASTLSGRDVAFF TGTGCCAGCACCCTTTCGGGGAGGGATGTAGCTTTCTTT
- TRBD2 TRBJ2-1 TRBV6-2/TRBV6-3 CASTPVGGYNEQFF TGTGCCAGCACCCCGGTCGGGGGGTACAATGAGCAGTTCTTC
- - TRBJ1-2 TRBV7-2 CASSDRGSYGYTF TGTGCCAGCAGCGATAGGGGGTCCTATGGCTACACCTTC